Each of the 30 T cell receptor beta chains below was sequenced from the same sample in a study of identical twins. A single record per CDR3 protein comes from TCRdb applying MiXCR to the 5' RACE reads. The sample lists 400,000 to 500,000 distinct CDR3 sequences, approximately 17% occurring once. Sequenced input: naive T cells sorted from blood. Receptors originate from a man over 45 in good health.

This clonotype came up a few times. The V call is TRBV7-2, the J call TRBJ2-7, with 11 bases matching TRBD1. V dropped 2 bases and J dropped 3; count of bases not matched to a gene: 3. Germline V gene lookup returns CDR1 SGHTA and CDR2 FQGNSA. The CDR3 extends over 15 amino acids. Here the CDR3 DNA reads TGTGCCAGCAGCTTACGGACAGGGGGCGGCTACGAGCAGTACTTC. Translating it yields CASSLRTGGGYEQYF.

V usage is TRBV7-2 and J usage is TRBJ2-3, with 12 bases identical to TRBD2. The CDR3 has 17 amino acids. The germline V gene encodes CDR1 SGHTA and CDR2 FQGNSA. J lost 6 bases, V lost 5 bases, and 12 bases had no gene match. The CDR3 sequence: CASSPRWASGRGDTQYF. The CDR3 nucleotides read TGTGCCAGCAGCCCCCGGTGGGCTAGCGGGAGGGGCGATACGCAGTATTTT.

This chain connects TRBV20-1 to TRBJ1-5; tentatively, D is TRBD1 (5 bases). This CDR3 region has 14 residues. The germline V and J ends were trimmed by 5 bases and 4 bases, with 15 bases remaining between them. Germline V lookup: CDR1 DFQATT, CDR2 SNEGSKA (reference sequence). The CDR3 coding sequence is TGCAGTGCTGTAGCCGGGGGGAGGAATCAGCCCCAGCATTTT. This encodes CSAVAGGRNQPQHF.

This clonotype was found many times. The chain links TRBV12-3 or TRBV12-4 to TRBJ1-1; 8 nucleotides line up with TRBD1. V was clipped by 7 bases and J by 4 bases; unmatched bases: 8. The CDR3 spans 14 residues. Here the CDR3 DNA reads TGTGCCAGCACTGGACAGGGAATTTCCACTGAAGCTTTCTTT. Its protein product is CASTGQGISTEAFF.

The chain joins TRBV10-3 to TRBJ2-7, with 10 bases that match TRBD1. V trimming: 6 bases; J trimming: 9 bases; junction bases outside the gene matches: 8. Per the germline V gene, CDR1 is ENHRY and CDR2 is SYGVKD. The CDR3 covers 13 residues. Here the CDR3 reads CAISRDRGRVQYF. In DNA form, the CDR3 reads TGTGCCATCAGCCGGGACAGGGGTAGGGTGCAGTACTTC.

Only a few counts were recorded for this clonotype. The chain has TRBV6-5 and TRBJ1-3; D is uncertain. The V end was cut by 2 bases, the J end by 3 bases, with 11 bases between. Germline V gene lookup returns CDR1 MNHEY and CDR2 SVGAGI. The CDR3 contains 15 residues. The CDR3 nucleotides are TGTGCCAGCAGTTACGTTCAGAGGGTTGGAAACACCATATATTTT. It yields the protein CASSYVQRVGNTIYF.

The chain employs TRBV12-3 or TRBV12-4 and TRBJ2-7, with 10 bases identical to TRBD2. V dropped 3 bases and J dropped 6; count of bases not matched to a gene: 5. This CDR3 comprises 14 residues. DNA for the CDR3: TGTGCCAGCAGTTTCAGGCTAGCGGGAGTCGAGCAGTACTTC. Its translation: CASSFRLAGVEQYF.

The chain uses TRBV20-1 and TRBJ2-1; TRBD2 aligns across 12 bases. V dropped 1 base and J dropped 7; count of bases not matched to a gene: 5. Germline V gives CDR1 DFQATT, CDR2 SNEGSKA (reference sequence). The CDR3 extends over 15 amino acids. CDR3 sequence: CSARGTSGATNEQFF. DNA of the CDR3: TGCAGTGCTAGAGGGACTAGCGGGGCTACTAATGAGCAGTTCTTC.

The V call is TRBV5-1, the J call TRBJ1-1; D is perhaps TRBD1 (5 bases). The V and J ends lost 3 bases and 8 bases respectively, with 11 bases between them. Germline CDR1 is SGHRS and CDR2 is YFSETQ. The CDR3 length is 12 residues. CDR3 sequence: CASSSLAGEAFF. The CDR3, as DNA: TGCGCCAGCAGCTCCCTTGCAGGGGAAGCTTTCTTT.

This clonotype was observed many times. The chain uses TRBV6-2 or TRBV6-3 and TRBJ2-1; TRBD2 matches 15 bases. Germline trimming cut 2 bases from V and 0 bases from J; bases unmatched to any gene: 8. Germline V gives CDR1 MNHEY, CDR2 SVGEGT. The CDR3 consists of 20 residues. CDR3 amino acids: CASSYTPGLAGGASYNEQFF. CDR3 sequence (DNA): TGTGCCAGCAGTTACACTCCGGGACTAGCGGGGGGCGCCTCCTACAATGAGCAGTTCTTC.

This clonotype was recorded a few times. The CDR3 coding sequence is TGTGCCAGCAGTGACCCGGAAAAGGCTGAAGCTTTCTTT. It specifies CASSDPEKAEAFF. This chain joins TRBV6-2 or TRBV6-3 and TRBJ1-1, with no clear D. With 5 bases removed from V and 6 bases from J, the gap between germline ends came to 13 bases. Germline V gene sequence: CDR1 MNHEY, CDR2 SVGEGT. This CDR3 contains 13 residues.

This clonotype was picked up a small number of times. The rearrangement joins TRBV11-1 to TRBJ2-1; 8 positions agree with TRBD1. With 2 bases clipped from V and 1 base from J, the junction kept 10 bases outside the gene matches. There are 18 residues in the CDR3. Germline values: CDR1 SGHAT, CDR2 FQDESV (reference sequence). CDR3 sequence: CASSLRPLRTGSYNEQFF. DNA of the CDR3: TGTGCCAGCAGCTTAAGACCGTTACGGACAGGGTCCTACAATGAGCAGTTCTTC.

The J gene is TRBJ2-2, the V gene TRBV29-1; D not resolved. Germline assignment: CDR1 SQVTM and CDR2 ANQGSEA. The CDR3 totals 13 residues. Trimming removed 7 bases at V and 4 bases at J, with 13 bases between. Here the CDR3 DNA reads TGCAGCGCAACGTGGCAGATCACCGGGGAGCTGTTTTTT. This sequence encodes CSATWQITGELFF.

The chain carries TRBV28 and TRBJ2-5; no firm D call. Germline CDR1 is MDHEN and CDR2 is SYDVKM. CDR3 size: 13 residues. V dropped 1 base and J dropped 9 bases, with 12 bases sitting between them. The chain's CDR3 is CASSLFGERAQYF. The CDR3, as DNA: TGTGCCAGCAGTTTATTTGGTGAACGGGCCCAGTACTTC.

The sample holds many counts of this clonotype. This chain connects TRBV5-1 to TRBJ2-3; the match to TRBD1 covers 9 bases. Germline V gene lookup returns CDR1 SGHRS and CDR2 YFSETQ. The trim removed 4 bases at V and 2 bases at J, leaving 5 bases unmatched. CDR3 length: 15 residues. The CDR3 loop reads CASSAGQGYTDTQYF. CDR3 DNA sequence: TGCGCCAGCAGCGCGGGACAGGGATACACAGATACGCAGTATTTT.

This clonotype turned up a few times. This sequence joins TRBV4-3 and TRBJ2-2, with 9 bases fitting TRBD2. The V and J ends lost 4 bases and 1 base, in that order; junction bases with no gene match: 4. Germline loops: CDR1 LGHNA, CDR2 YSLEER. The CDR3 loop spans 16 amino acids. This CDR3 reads CASSPGLALNTGELFF. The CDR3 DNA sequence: TGCGCCAGCAGCCCGGGACTAGCCCTGAACACCGGGGAGCTGTTTTTT.

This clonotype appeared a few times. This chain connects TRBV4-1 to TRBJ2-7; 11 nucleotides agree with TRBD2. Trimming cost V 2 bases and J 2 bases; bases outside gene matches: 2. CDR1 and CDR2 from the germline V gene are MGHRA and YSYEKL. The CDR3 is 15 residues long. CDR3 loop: CASSQLAGGPYEQYF. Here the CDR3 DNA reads TGCGCCAGCAGCCAACTAGCGGGGGGCCCCTACGAGCAGTACTTC.

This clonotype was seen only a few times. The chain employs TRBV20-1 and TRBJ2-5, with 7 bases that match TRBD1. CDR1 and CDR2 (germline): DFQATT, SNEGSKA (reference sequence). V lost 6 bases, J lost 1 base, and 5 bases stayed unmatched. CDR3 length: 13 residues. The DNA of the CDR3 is TGCAGTGCCACCCGGACAGGCCAAGAGACCCAGTACTTC. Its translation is CSATRTGQETQYF.

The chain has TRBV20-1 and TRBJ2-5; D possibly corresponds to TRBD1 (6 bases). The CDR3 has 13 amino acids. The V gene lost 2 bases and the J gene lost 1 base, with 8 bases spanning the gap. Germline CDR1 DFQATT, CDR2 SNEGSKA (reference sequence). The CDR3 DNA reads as TGCAGTGCTAGAAGGACAGCCCAAGAGACCCAGTACTTC. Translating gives CSARRTAQETQYF.

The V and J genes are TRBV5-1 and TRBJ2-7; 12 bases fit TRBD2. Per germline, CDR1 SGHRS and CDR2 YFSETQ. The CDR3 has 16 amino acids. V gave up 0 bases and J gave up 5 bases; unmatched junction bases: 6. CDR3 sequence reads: CASSLEPTSGRDEQYF. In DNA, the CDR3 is TGCGCCAGCAGCTTGGAGCCGACTAGCGGGAGAGACGAGCAGTACTTC.

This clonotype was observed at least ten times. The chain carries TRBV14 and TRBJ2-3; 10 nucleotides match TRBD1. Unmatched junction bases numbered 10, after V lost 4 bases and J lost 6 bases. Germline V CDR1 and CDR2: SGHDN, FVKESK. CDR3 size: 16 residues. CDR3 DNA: TGTGCCAGCAGCCCGACACCGGGACAGGGGCCCGATACGCAGTATTTT. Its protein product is CASSPTPGQGPDTQYF.

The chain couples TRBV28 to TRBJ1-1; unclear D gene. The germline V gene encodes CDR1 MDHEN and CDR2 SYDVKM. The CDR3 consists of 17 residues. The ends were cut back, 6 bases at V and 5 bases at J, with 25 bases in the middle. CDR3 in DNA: TGTGCCAGCAGCCGTCTGCGGGTCCCGGGGAAAGGTACTGAAGCTTTCTTT. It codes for CASSRLRVPGKGTEAFF.

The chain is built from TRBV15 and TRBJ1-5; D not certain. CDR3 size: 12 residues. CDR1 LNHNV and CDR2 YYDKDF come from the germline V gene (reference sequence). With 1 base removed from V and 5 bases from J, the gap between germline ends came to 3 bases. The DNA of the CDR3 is TGTGCCACCAGCAGAGTTGATCAGCCCCAGCATTTT. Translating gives CATSRVDQPQHF.

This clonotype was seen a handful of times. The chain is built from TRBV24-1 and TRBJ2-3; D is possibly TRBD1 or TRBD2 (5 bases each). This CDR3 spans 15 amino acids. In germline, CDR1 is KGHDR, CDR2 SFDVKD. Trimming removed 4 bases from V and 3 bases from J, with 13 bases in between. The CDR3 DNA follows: TGTGCCACCAGTGACCCCACCGGGGCAACAGATACGCAGTATTTT. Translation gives CATSDPTGATDTQYF.

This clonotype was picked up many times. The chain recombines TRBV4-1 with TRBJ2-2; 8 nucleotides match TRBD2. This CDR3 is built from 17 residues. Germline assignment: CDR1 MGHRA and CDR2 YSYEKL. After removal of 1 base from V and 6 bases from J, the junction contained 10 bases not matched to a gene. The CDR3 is CASSQGRSGRGAGELFF. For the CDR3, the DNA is TGCGCCAGCAGCCAAGGGCGAAGCGGGAGAGGGGCCGGGGAGCTGTTTTTT.

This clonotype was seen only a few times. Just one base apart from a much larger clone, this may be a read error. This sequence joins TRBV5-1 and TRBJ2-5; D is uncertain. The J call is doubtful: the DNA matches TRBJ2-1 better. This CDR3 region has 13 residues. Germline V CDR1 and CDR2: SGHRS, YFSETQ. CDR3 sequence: CASSLQDQETQFF. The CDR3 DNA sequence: TGCGCCAGCAGCTTGCAGGACCAAGAGACCCAGTTCTTC.

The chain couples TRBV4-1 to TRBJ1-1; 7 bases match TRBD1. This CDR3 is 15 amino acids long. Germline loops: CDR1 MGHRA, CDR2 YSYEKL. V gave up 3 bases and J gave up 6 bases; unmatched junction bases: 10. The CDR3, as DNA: TGCGCCAGCAGCCAGGGACAGATGGAAGGGGCTGAAGCTTTCTTT. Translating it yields CASSQGQMEGAEAFF.

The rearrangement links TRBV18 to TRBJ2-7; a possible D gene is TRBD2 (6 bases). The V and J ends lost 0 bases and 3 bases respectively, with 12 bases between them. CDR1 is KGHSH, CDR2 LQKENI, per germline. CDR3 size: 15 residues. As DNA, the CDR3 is TGTGCCAGCTCACCACCGGGACTCTTGAACTACGAGCAGTACTTC. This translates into CASSPPGLLNYEQYF.

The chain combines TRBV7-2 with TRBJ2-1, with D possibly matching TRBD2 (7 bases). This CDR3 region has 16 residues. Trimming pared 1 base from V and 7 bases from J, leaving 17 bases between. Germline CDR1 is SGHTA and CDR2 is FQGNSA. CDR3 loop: CASSLEGGGAWNEQFF. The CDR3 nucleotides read TGTGCCAGCAGCTTAGAGGGGGGGGGGGCCTGGAATGAGCAGTTCTTC.

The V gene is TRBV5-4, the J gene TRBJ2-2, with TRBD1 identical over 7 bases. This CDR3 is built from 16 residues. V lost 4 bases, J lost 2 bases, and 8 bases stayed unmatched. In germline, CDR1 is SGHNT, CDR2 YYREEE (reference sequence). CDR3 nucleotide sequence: TGTGCCAGCAGCCGATTGACAGGGAGCAACACCGGGGAGCTGTTTTTT. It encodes CASSRLTGSNTGELFF.